Given below is one T cell receptor (beta chain) in context. TCRdb's table, derived via immunoSEQ multiplex PCR, lists solely in-frame clones and lacks some. The sample consists of just over 70,000 clones, approximately 80% of them appearing once. The germline gives CDR1 MDHEN, CDR2 SYDVKM. CDR3 size: 15 residues. The ends were cut back, 1 base at V and 0 bases at J, with 9 bases in the middle. The data are from a study of blood T cell repertoires in COVID-19. Study-level information: T cells, B-cell-depleted T cells, or PBMCs provided the cDNA or gDNA that served as material.

The source of this sequence is a man between 70 and 80 years old who had recovered from COVID-19. Material for sequencing was peripheral blood. The chain carries TRBV28 and TRBJ1-1; no clear D gene. This CDR3 reads CASSLSRALNTEAFF. CDR3 in DNA: TGTGCCAGCAGTTTATCGAGAGCTTTGAACACTGAAGCTTTCTTT.